This T cell receptor (beta chain) is drawn from a study of blood T cell repertoires in COVID-19. The overall study: Sites across the United States, Italy and Spain contributed samples from acute and convalescent COVID-19. From T cells, B-cell-depleted T cells, or PBMCs came the material, which was cDNA or gDNA.

The CDR3 contains 12 residues. Germline V CDR1 and CDR2: GTSNPN, SVGIG (reference sequence). V was pared by 4 bases and J by 11 bases, with 14 bases between. As originally analysed: Amplifying reference gene primers gave estimates of nucleated cell counts. Sequenced by immunoSEQ multiplex PCR; TCRdb stores in-frame clones only, minus some. The D gene and trimming were derived from the DNA, and the V and J assignments and clone size from that table. The repertoire includes some 350,000 clones, roughly 90% of them detected once, and 3% sits in the top ten. The Seattle patients, enrolled during active infection, were followed longitudinally.

Sequencing was carried out using peripheral blood. This sequence was found in a woman between 25 and 40 years old with COVID-19, enrolled during active disease. The rearrangement links TRBV30 to TRBJ2-2, with D uncertain. The CDR3 DNA follows: TGTGCCTGGACGCCACACAGAGTCGAGCTGTTTTTT. The encoded protein is CAWTPHRVELFF.